This TCR beta chain was documented in a study of T cell repertoires in cytomegalovirus infection. Study context: Public TCR beta signatures were indicative of both CMV infection and a matching HLA type.

TCRdb ran MiXCR on the reads and lists one entry per CDR3 protein. The data show about 250,000 distinct CDR3 sequences, over 9% seen once. The clonotype originates from a human donor in good health (CMV status not recorded). Some clones in this sample may be carry-over from other donors' samples. Specimen: PBMCs.

In DNA form, the CDR3 reads TGTGCCAGCAGTCTCGGACAGGGAGGGGGCACTGAAGCTTTCTTT. Residues: CASSLGQGGGTEAFF. V is TRBV12-3 or TRBV12-4 and J is TRBJ1-1; 8 nucleotides agree with TRBD1. Trimming at V came to 5 bases and at J to 4 bases, leaving 9 bases not matched to a gene. The CDR3 extends over 15 amino acids.